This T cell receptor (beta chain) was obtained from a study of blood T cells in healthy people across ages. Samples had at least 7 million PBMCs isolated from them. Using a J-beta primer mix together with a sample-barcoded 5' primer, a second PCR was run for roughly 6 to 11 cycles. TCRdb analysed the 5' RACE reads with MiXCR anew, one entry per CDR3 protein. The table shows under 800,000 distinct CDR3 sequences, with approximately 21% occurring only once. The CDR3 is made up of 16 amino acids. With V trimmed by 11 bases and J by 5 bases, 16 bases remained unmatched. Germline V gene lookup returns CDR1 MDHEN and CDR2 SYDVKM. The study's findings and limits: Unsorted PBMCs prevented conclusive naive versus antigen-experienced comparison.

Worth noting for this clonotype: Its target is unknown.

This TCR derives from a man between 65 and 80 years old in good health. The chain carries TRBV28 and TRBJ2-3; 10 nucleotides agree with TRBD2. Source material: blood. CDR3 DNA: TGTGCCGGCACCAAAGCGGGAGGGCCCCCGGGAGATACGCAGTATTTT. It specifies CAGTKAGGPPGDTQYF. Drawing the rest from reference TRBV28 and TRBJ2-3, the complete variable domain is DVKVTQSSRYLVKRTGEKVFLECVQDMDHENMFWYRQDPGLGLRLIYFSYDVKMKEKGDIPEGYSVSREKKERFSLILESASTNQTSMYLCAGTKAGGPPGDTQYFGPGTRLTVL.